This is a list of T cell receptor beta chains from one sample in a study of blood T cell repertoires in COVID-19. TCRdb's copy holds only in-frame clones and misses some; the assay was immunoSEQ multiplex PCR. Counted here are 250,000 to 350,000 clones, 70% to 90% occurring once; the ten biggest clones make up about 3%. Sequenced input: peripheral blood. These receptor sequences come from a woman aged 25 to 45 with active or convalescent COVID-19. Both conserved end residues are part of each CDR3. The D gene is left open where the match is weak. Clone size, where shown, is once, few, many, or a class for clones that have expanded.

TRBV19	NA	TRBD2	TRBJ2-5	CASSIGRLAGTQETQYF	TGTGCCAGTAGTATAGGCCGACTAGCGGGGACCCAAGAGACCCAGTACTTC
TRBV7-8	NA	NA	TRBJ1-2	CASSTQRGSGYTF	TGTGCCAGCAGCACCCAACGGGGGTCTGGCTACACCTTC
TRBV28	NA	TRBD1	TRBJ1-6	CAIKVTRGPNSPLHF	TGCGCCATCAAAGTGACCAGGGGGCCTAATTCACCCCTCCACTTT
TRBV11-3	NA	NA	TRBJ1-2	CASSSGITNYGYTF	TGTGCCAGCAGCTCAGGGATAACTAACTATGGCTACACCTTC
TRBV7-8	few	NA	TRBJ1-1	CASNPLGGANTEAFF	TGTGCCAGCAACCCACTCGGGGGGGCGAACACTGAAGCTTTCTTT
TRBV29-1	few	NA	TRBJ1-2	CSVGTEINGYTF	TGCAGCGTTGGTACAGAGATCAATGGCTACACCTTC
TRBV28	NA	TRBD2	TRBJ2-7	CASSSSIPGLALDEQYF	TGTGCCAGCAGTTCGTCAATACCGGGACTAGCGTTGGACGAGCAGTACTTC
TRBV6-5	NA	TRBD1	TRBJ1-2	CASKSTGGVYGYTF	TGTGCCAGCAAATCGACAGGGGGTGTCTATGGCTACACCTTC
TRBV2	NA	TRBD2	TRBJ2-3	CASRLAGAQGADTQYF	TGTGCCAGCCGGCTAGCGGGGGCCCAAGGAGCAGATACGCAGTATTTT
TRBV4-1	once	NA	TRBJ1-6	CASSQDLSGGSPLHF	TGCGCCAGCAGCCAAGATCTTTCCGGGGGGTCACCCCTCCACTTT
TRBV6-5	NA	NA	TRBJ1-3	CASEELSGNTIYF	TGTGCCAGCGAGGAACTCTCTGGAAACACCATATATTTT
TRBV5-1	NA	NA	TRBJ1-2	CASSLDRDVGGYTF	TGCGCCAGCAGCTTGGACAGGGACGTAGGAGGCTACACCTTC
TRBV9	NA	NA	TRBJ2-2	CASSVGADTGELFF	TGTGCCAGCAGCGTAGGGGCCGACACCGGGGAGCTGTTTTTT
TRBV6-1	NA	TRBD2	TRBJ2-3	CASSEWAGASTDTQYF	TGTGCCAGCAGTGAATGGGCGGGAGCTAGCACAGATACGCAGTATTTT
TRBV5-4	NA	TRBD2	TRBJ2-5	CASSFLAGVQETQYF	TGTGCCAGCAGCTTTCTAGCGGGGGTTCAAGAGACCCAGTACTTC
TRBV24-1	once	TRBD1	TRBJ1-2	CATSHRGGYGYTF	TGTGCCACCAGCCACAGGGGAGGCTATGGCTACACCTTC
TRBV7-9	NA	NA	TRBJ1-2	CASSRGGRKNANYGYTF	TGTGCCAGCAGCCGCGGTGGTCGGAAGAACGCTAACTATGGCTACACCTTC
TRBV6-2/TRBV6-3	once	NA	TRBJ1-3	CASSYRRGNTIYF	TGTGCCAGCAGTTACCGCAGGGGTAACACCATATATTTT
TRBV5-1	once	TRBD1	TRBJ1-6	CASSLRTGDSPLHF	TGCGCCAGCAGCTTGAGGACAGGGGACTCACCCCTCCACTTT
TRBV24-1	NA	NA	TRBJ2-5	CATSDFVQGGETQYF	TGTGCCACCAGTGATTTCGTCCAGGGTGGAGAGACCCAGTACTTC
TRBV3-1/TRBV3-2	NA	NA	TRBJ2-4	CASSSYRAAKNIQYF	TGTGCCAGCAGCTCTTACAGGGCAGCCAAAAACATTCAGTACTTC
TRBV7-9	NA	TRBD1	TRBJ2-7	CATTIGTGPLGQYF	TGTGCCACTACTATCGGGACAGGACCTTTAGGGCAGTACTTC
TRBV29-1	NA	NA	TRBJ2-5	CSVDELVETQYF	TGCAGCGTTGATGAGCTTGTGGAGACCCAGTACTTC
TRBV6-5	NA	NA	TRBJ2-7	CASRRGPNFEQYF	TGTGCCAGCCGTAGAGGCCCGAATTTTGAGCAGTACTTC
TRBV7-3	once	NA	TRBJ2-1	CASSLSGLPDEQFF	TGTGCCAGCAGCTTATCAGGACTGCCGGATGAGCAGTTCTTC
TRBV11-1	NA	TRBD1	TRBJ1-3	CASSIDRGIGNTIYF	TGTGCCAGCAGCATCGACAGGGGGATCGGAAACACCATATATTTT
TRBV6-6	NA	NA	TRBJ2-7	CASSSGTWGYEQYF	TGTGCCAGCAGCTCCGGGACTTGGGGTTACGAGCAGTACTTC
TRBV7-6	NA	TRBD1	TRBJ2-5	CASSLRTGGSQETQYF	TGTGCCAGCAGCCTCAGGACAGGGGGATCCCAAGAGACCCAGTACTTC
TRBV28	NA	NA	TRBJ1-3	CASSTSLGNTIYF	TGTGCCAGCAGTACCTCACTTGGAAACACCATATATTTT
TRBV27	NA	NA	TRBJ2-6	CASSLVGASGANVLTF	TGTGCCAGCAGTTTGGTGGGGGCCTCTGGGGCCAACGTCCTGACTTTC
TRBV2	once	TRBD2	TRBJ2-5	CASRTHLAGGETQYF	TGTGCCAGCAGGACCCACCTAGCGGGGGGAGAGACCCAGTACTTC
TRBV5-1	NA	TRBD1	TRBJ1-4	CASSLGDRSNEKLFF	TGCGCCAGCAGCCTTGGGGACAGGAGTAATGAAAAACTGTTTTTT
TRBV7-9	once	NA	TRBJ2-5	CASSLERYQETQYF	TGTGCCAGCAGCTTAGAGAGGTACCAAGAGACCCAGTACTTC
TRBV10-3	NA	NA	TRBJ1-1	CAISKGVLANTEAFF	TGTGCCATCAGTAAGGGGGTGTTGGCGAACACTGAAGCTTTCTTT
TRBV18	NA	NA	TRBJ1-1	CASSPHVRSTEAFF	TGTGCCAGCTCACCACATGTGCGTAGCACTGAAGCTTTCTTT
TRBV10-3	NA	TRBD1	TRBJ2-7	CAIRGQEIYEQYF	TGTGCCATCAGAGGACAGGAGATCTACGAGCAGTACTTC
TRBV30	NA	NA	TRBJ1-2	CAWGVETYGYTF	TGTGCCTGGGGTGTAGAGACATATGGCTACACCTTC
TRBV6-2/TRBV6-3	NA	TRBD1	TRBJ1-5	CASSSQGSNQPQHF	TGTGCCAGCAGTTCACAGGGGAGCAATCAGCCCCAGCATTTT
TRBV3-1/TRBV3-2	NA	NA	TRBJ1-2	CASSQVGENGYTF	TGTGCCAGCAGCCAGGTCGGTGAGAATGGCTACACCTTC
TRBV9	once	TRBD1	TRBJ2-6	CASSVGQGSSGANVLTF	TGTGCCAGCAGCGTAGGACAGGGGAGCTCTGGGGCCAACGTCCTGACTTTC
TRBV9	NA	TRBD1	TRBJ1-4	CASSVGTGGTEKLFF	TGTGCCAGCAGCGTAGGAACAGGGGGGACTGAAAAACTGTTTTTT
TRBV5-1	NA	TRBD2	TRBJ2-2	CASSLGLADTGELFF	TGCGCCAGCAGCTTGGGCCTAGCGGACACCGGGGAGCTGTTTTTT
TRBV19	few	NA	TRBJ2-1	CASSIGPAARGGEQFF	TGTGCCAGTAGTATAGGGCCGGCGGCTAGGGGCGGTGAGCAGTTCTTC
TRBV3-1/TRBV3-2	NA	TRBD2	TRBJ2-5	CASSVGRGDQETQYF	TGTGCCAGCAGCGTAGGGCGGGGGGATCAAGAGACCCAGTACTTC
TRBV30	NA	NA	TRBJ2-6	CAFWTESSGANVLTF	TGTGCCTTCTGGACAGAAAGCTCTGGGGCCAACGTCCTGACTTTC
TRBV5-6	NA	TRBD1	TRBJ1-2	CASNSDRGIYGYTF	TGTGCCAGCAACTCGGACAGGGGAATCTATGGCTACACCTTC
TRBV7-2	NA	NA	TRBJ2-2	CASSLLGPANTGELFF	TGTGCCAGCAGCTTACTAGGTCCCGCGAACACCGGGGAGCTGTTTTTT
TRBV7-9	NA	NA	TRBJ2-5	CASSLDRAKNQETQYF	TGTGCCAGCAGCCTCGACAGAGCCAAGAACCAAGAGACCCAGTACTTC
TRBV6-5	NA	NA	TRBJ1-5	CASIRGGEYQPQHF	TGTGCCAGCATTCGGGGTGGCGAATATCAGCCCCAGCATTTT
TRBV7-8	few	NA	TRBJ1-1	CASSLVLGTSIGAFF	TGTGCCAGCAGCTTAGTTTTAGGGACTTCAATTGGAGCTTTCTTT
TRBV5-1	NA	TRBD1	TRBJ2-7	CASSQPRGTGKHYEQYF	TGCGCCAGCAGCCAACCAAGGGGGACAGGGAAACACTACGAGCAGTACTTC
TRBV19	NA	TRBD1	TRBJ1-2	CASRDGQGRNYGYTF	TGTGCCAGTAGAGACGGACAGGGCCGGAACTATGGCTACACCTTC
TRBV9	NA	TRBD2	TRBJ2-2	CASSLSSGGVAGELFF	TGTGCCAGCAGTCTCTCCAGCGGGGGAGTCGCCGGGGAGCTGTTTTTT
TRBV10-3	NA	TRBD2	TRBJ2-1	CAISEMSSGGSEQFF	TGTGCCATCAGTGAGATGTCTAGCGGGGGGTCGGAGCAGTTCTTC
TRBV4-1	NA	TRBD1	TRBJ2-1	CASSQVGQGRTGEQFF	TGCGCCAGCAGCCAAGTTGGACAGGGGAGAACTGGTGAGCAGTTCTTC
TRBV25-1	NA	TRBD1	TRBJ1-2	CASSEFGGQGSYGYTF	TGTGCCAGCAGTGAATTTGGGGGACAGGGAAGCTATGGCTACACCTTC
TRBV13	NA	NA	TRBJ1-1	CASSLGLGGGTEAFF	TGTGCCAGCAGCTTAGGGCTCGGGGGGGGCACTGAAGCTTTCTTT